This TCR beta chain stems from a study of T-cell memory formation after mild COVID-19. Study summary: Clusters of TCRs were largely donor specific. Findings and limits, study-wide: Clones contracting over day 15 to 85 were CD4/CD8 balanced, with later expanders leaning CD4+. Contracting CD4+ clones were located mainly in CM and EM, and CD8+ clones in EMRA.

The germline V gene has CDR1 MNHEY and CDR2 SVGAGI. The CDR3 sequence is 13 residues long. V lost 8 bases and J 8 bases, leaving 18 bases between the germline ends. Of note for this clonotype: Its antigen remains unknown.

The 5'RACE method, run with constant-segment primers, produced TCR alpha and TCR beta cDNA libraries (carrying sample barcodes and UMIs). MiXCR, applied by TCRdb to the 5' RACE reads, yields one record per CDR3 protein. Of under 550,000 distinct CDR3 sequences listed, around a sixth are singletons. The TCR was taken from an adult woman who had mild COVID-19 (a few samples of this study predate the infection). Cell type and time point are not known. This chain joins TRBV6-5 and TRBJ1-1; weak D call: TRBD1 (6 bases). The source material was PBMCs or a T cell subset sorted from them (not recorded which). The CDR3 DNA reads TGTGCCAGCCGATTGTCGGGGGCAGAGGAAGCTTTCTTT. It codes for CASRLSGAEEAFF.